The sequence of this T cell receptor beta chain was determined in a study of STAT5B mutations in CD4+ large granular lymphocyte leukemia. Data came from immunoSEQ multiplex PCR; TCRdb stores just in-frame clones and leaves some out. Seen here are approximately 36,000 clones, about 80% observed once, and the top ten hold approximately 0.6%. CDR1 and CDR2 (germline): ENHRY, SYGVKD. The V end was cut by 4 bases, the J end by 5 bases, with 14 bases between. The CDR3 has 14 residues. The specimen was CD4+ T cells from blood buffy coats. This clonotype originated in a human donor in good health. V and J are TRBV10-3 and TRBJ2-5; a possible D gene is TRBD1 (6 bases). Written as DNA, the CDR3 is TGTGCCATCAGTGGCAGTGGGGGCGAGGAGACCCAGTACTTC. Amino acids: CAISGSGGEETQYF.